This passage covers 13 T cell receptor beta chains from one sample sequenced in a study of beta chain features in type 1 diabetes. Notes on the study in general: TCRB CDR3s were moderately but significantly shorter in Type 1 diabetes patients in all four CD4+ subsets.

The isolated RNA, all of it, was reverse transcribed, so expressed TCRB transcripts were what got sequenced. TCRdb's table, derived via immunoSEQ multiplex PCR, lists solely in-frame clones and lacks some. This table has roughly 230,000 clones, about a tenth appearing once. The antigens of these receptors remain unknown. The sequenced sample consisted of naive CD4+ T cells from blood. All receptors derive from a man younger than 40 with type 1 diabetes.

The table lists this clone with a few counts. V and J are TRBV9 and TRBJ2-3; TRBD2 agrees at 10 bases. CDR1 is SGDLS and CDR2 is YYNGEE in the germline V gene. Trimming cost V 0 bases and J 2 bases; bases outside gene matches: 6. The CDR3 has 17 residues. CDR3: CASSVELAGASTDTQYF. The CDR3 DNA reads TGTGCCAGCAGCGTAGAGCTAGCGGGGGCTTCCACAGATACGCAGTATTTT.

This clone came up a few times. The gene calls are TRBV6-1 and TRBJ1-4, with D maybe TRBD1 (6 bases). Trimming took 5 bases from V and 8 from J, leaving 15 bases between them. Germline V lookup: CDR1 MNHNS, CDR2 SASEGT. The CDR3 contains 14 residues. The CDR3 loop reads CASSPQGFEEKLFF. CDR3 DNA: TGTGCCAGCAGTCCACAGGGTTTCGAAGAAAAACTGTTTTTT.

V gene TRBV23-1 combines with J gene TRBJ2-5; 9 bases match TRBD1. TRBV23-1 is an ORF, with its function uncertain. V shed 2 bases, J shed 3 bases, and the junction held 4 bases outside the gene matches. CDR3 length equals 15 residues. CDR3: CASSQNTGGKETQYF. CDR3 nucleotides: TGCGCCAGCAGTCAAAACACAGGGGGCAAAGAGACCCAGTACTTC.

The rearrangement links TRBV30 to TRBJ1-2; the D is unclear. Per germline, CDR1 GTSNPN and CDR2 SVGIG (reference sequence). The CDR3 consists of 11 residues. Trimming removed 5 bases at V and 9 bases at J, with 13 bases between. The DNA of the CDR3 is TGTGCCTGGGAGGATAAGTTGAGCTACACCTTC. Its translation: CAWEDKLSYTF.

The sample holds a few counts of this clone. The chain uses TRBV11-2 and TRBJ1-2; the match to TRBD1 covers 7 bases. Germline-derived CDR1 and CDR2 are SGHAT and FQNNGV. V shed 5 bases, J shed 8 bases, and the junction held 14 bases outside the gene matches. This CDR3 region has 15 residues. CDR3 sequence reads: CASSPIATGVRGYTF. The DNA for the CDR3 is TGTGCCAGCAGCCCTATCGCTACAGGGGTGCGGGGCTACACCTTC. The variable domain in full, completed from reference TRBV11-2 and TRBJ1-2, reads EAGVAQSPRYKIIEKRQSVAFWCNPISGHATLYWYQQILGQGPKLLIQFQNNGVVDDSQLPKDRFSAERLKGVDSTLKIQPAKLEDSAVYLCASSPIATGVRGYTFGSGTRLTVV.

This clone turned up a few times. Relative to the germline gene, one junction end is altered; a read error may explain this. The chain has TRBV7-7 and TRBJ1-5, with a tentative D call TRBD1 (5 bases). Germline lookup yields CDR1 SSHAT and CDR2 FNYEAQ (reference sequence). The CDR3 runs 13 residues. The DNA for the CDR3 is TGTGCTAGCAGCCTGGGGGGAGGCCAGCCCCAGCATTTT. The encoded protein is CASSLGGGQPQHF.

The V and J genes are TRBV5-6 and TRBJ1-2; D uncertain. CDR3 length: 11 amino acids. Trimming stripped 5 bases from V and 8 bases from J, with 10 bases between. Germline assignment: CDR1 SGHDT and CDR2 YYEEEE. The CDR3 reads CASSYYRGYTF. DNA of the CDR3: TGTGCCAGCAGTTACTATCGGGGCTACACCTTC.

This clone was observed a few times. The CDR3 region has the DNA TGCGCCAGCAGCCTACAGGGTGGGTCAGATACGCAGTATTTT. It translates to CASSLQGGSDTQYF. The chain is built from TRBV5-1 and TRBJ2-3; maybe TRBD1 (6 bases). The length of the CDR3 is 14 residues. The V gene lost 4 bases and the J gene lost 4 bases, with 13 bases spanning the gap. Germline values: CDR1 SGHRS, CDR2 YFSETQ.

This clone was picked up a small number of times. The J gene is TRBJ1-1, the V gene TRBV21-1; TRBD1 is taken as the D call from the table, unchecked against the DNA. TRBV21-1 corresponds to a pseudogene. The CDR3 extends over 17 amino acids. The CDR3 region has the DNA TGTGCCAGCCGACACCGGGACAGGGCTCTATCCTGCGGAGAAGCTTTCTTT. Translating gives CASRHRDRALSCGEAFF.

This clone was counted between two and nine times. The chain combines TRBV5-1 with TRBJ2-5; D possibly corresponds to TRBD2 (6 bases). CDR3 length: 13 amino acids. Per the germline V gene, CDR1 is SGHRS and CDR2 is YFSETQ. Trimming removed 4 bases from V and 3 bases from J, with 10 bases in between. The CDR3 coding sequence is TGCGCCAGCAGCCTATGGACTAAAGAGACCCAGTACTTC. Amino acids: CASSLWTKETQYF.

The sample holds a few counts of this clone. J is TRBJ1-5 and V is TRBV7-8, with D perhaps matching TRBD1 (5 bases). V was clipped by 1 base and J by 4 bases, with 11 bases between them. This CDR3 has 15 residues. Germline lookup yields CDR1 SGHVS and CDR2 FQNEAQ. The CDR3 is CASSLGPGFNQPQHF. CDR3 in DNA: TGTGCCAGCAGCTTAGGACCAGGGTTTAATCAGCCCCAGCATTTT. The full variable domain, its missing parts supplied by reference TRBV7-8 and TRBJ1-5, is GAGVSQSPRYKVAKRGQDVALRCDPISGHVSLFWYQQALGQGPEFLTYFQNEAQLDKSGLPSDRFFAERPEGSVSTLKIQRTQQEDSAVYLCASSLGPGFNQPQHFGDGTRLSIL.

Notes on this clone: In the same sample, other DNA sequences code for this CDR3. This chain joins TRBV28 and TRBJ2-6; TRBD1 aligns across 7 bases. Germline trimming cut 6 bases from V and 2 bases from J; bases unmatched to any gene: 4. The germline V gene encodes CDR1 MDHEN and CDR2 SYDVKM. The CDR3 runs to 15 residues. The CDR3 protein is CASSLDRAGANVLTF. The CDR3 DNA reads TGTGCCAGCAGCCTCGACAGGGCTGGGGCCAACGTCCTGACTTTC.

The chain joins TRBV4-2 to TRBJ1-1, with TRBD1 as a possible D gene (6 bases). The V gene's germline CDR1 is LGHNA and CDR2 YNFKEQ. This CDR3 is built from 17 residues. Between the trimmed V and J ends, which lost 3 bases and 0 bases, there was a span of 17 bases. Written as DNA, the CDR3 is TGTGCCAGCAGCCACGACCGAGGACAGTTCATGAACACTGAAGCTTTCTTT. This gives the protein CASSHDRGQFMNTEAFF.